What follows are 23 T cell receptor beta chains derived from one specimen sequenced in a study of CD8+ T cells in alopecia areata. The authors extracted RNA and reverse transcribed it into cDNA as the sequencing template. Sequenced by immunoSEQ multiplex PCR; TCRdb stores in-frame clones only, minus some. The data contain 55,000 to 65,000 clones, 44% of them singletons. Source material: NKG2D-low CD8+ T cells sorted from blood. The receptors here all came from a human donor with alopecia areata.

There are a few counts of this clone. The chain carries TRBV7-8 and TRBJ2-3, with unresolved D. Germline CDR1 SGHVS, CDR2 FQNEAQ. V was cut by 3 bases and J by 2 bases, with 3 bases left in between. This CDR3 spans 12 amino acids. CDR3 nucleotides: TGTGCCAGCAGCTTTATCACAGATACGCAGTATTTT. Amino acid sequence: CASSFITDTQYF. Full variable domain (rest looked up from reference TRBV7-8 and TRBJ2-3): GAGVSQSPRYKVAKRGQDVALRCDPISGHVSLFWYQQALGQGPEFLTYFQNEAQLDKSGLPSDRFFAERPEGSVSTLKIQRTQQEDSAVYLCASSFITDTQYFGPGTRLTVL.

This rearrangement joins TRBV9 to TRBJ2-2, with 8 bases that match TRBD2. CDR1 SGDLS and CDR2 YYNGEE come from the germline V gene. Trimming cost V 0 bases and J 4 bases; bases outside gene matches: 8. The CDR3 has 17 amino acids. CDR3 region: CASSVARRGAGTGELFF. As DNA, the CDR3 is TGTGCCAGCAGCGTAGCTAGGCGGGGGGCCGGCACCGGGGAGCTGTTTTTT.

The chain is built from TRBV7-9 and TRBJ1-1; the D gene is possibly TRBD1 (6 bases). The CDR3 totals 15 residues. With 2 bases removed from V and 8 bases from J, the gap between germline ends came to 18 bases. The V gene's germline CDR1 is SEHNR and CDR2 FQNEAQ (reference sequence). CDR3 DNA sequence: TGTGCCAGCAGCTTAACAGTGGGTGGGGACATCGAAGCTTTCTTT. Translated: CASSLTVGGDIEAFF.

This chain links TRBV5-1 with TRBJ2-7, with D perhaps matching TRBD1 (5 bases). CDR3 length: 13 residues. V gave up 4 bases and J gave up 0 bases, with 8 bases separating them. Germline lookup yields CDR1 SGHRS and CDR2 YFSETQ. CDR3 bases: TGCGCCAGCAGCGTGACAGTCTCCTACGAGCAGTACTTC. This translates into CASSVTVSYEQYF.

V usage is TRBV5-1 and J usage is TRBJ1-1; 10 bases are shared with TRBD1. This CDR3 is built from 18 residues. Germline V gene data show CDR1 as SGHRS and CDR2 as YFSETQ. V shed 1 base and J 8 bases; nucleotides not matched to a gene: 17. The CDR3 DNA sequence: TGCGCCAGCAGCTTGATGACCGGGACAGGGGTTTATTCTATCGAAGCTTTCTTT. This sequence encodes CASSLMTGTGVYSIEAFF.

The V and J genes are TRBV30 and TRBJ1-2; maybe TRBD1 (5 bases). Trimming left V 4 bases short and J 6 bases short, with 12 bases between. This CDR3 contains 12 residues. The germline V gene has CDR1 GTSNPN and CDR2 SVGIG (reference sequence). CDR3 residues: CAWNGAGDGYTF. The DNA for the CDR3 is TGTGCCTGGAACGGGGCGGGTGATGGCTACACCTTC.

The chain carries TRBV4-1 and TRBJ2-3; 10 nucleotides align to TRBD1. CDR3 length: 16 amino acids. V shed 4 bases and J 4 bases; nucleotides not matched to a gene: 8. Germline CDR1 reads MGHRA; CDR2 reads YSYEKL. The CDR3: CASSRSTGGASDTQYF. The CDR3 DNA reads TGCGCCAGCAGCCGTTCGACAGGGGGCGCCTCAGATACGCAGTATTTT.

This clone turned up a few times. This sequence joins TRBV29-1 and TRBJ1-2; a weak D match, TRBD1 (5 bases). This CDR3 comprises 14 residues. Between the trimmed V and J ends, which lost 6 bases and 4 bases, there was a span of 18 bases. Per the germline V gene, CDR1 is SQVTM and CDR2 is ANQGSEA. CDR3 sequence: CSVGPATALYGYTF. The CDR3 DNA reads as TGCAGCGTAGGTCCCGCGACAGCTCTCTATGGCTACACCTTC.

This clone has just a few counts. This chain joins TRBV7-2 and TRBJ2-7; D is possibly TRBD2 (6 bases). The CDR3 covers 12 residues. Germline V CDR1 and CDR2: SGHTA, FQGNSA. Deletions cut 3 bases from V and 6 bases from J, with 9 bases between. For the CDR3, the DNA is TGTGCCAGCAGCTTGAGGAGGGGCGAGCAGTACTTC. As protein: CASSLRRGEQYF.

This clone was seen more than once but under ten times. The chain recombines TRBV19 with TRBJ1-2, with D possibly being TRBD1 (6 bases). V was shortened by 7 bases and J by 3 bases, with 12 bases between the two germline ends. Germline loops: CDR1 LNHDA, CDR2 SQIVND (reference sequence). The CDR3 is 13 residues long. The CDR3 sequence is CASTSRGDYGYTF. The CDR3 bases are TGTGCCAGTACTTCCAGGGGCGACTATGGCTACACCTTC.

The chain combines TRBV28 with TRBJ2-1; the D is unclear. V was trimmed by 6 bases and J by 7 bases, leaving 16 bases between them. The germline CDR1 and CDR2 sequences are MDHEN and SYDVKM. This CDR3 has 14 residues. The CDR3 spells CASSNSRPWNEQFF. In nucleotides, the CDR3 is TGTGCCAGCAGCAACTCTCGGCCGTGGAATGAGCAGTTCTTC. The full variable domain, its missing parts supplied by reference TRBV28 and TRBJ2-1, is DVKVTQSSRYLVKRTGEKVFLECVQDMDHENMFWYRQDPGLGLRLIYFSYDVKMKEKGDIPEGYSVSREKKERFSLILESASTNQTSMYLCASSNSRPWNEQFFGPGTRLTVL.

This clone was seen once. The J gene is TRBJ2-7, the V gene TRBV6-4; 13 nucleotides match TRBD2. With 8 bases clipped from V and 2 bases from J, the junction kept 3 bases outside the gene matches. Germline V gives CDR1 MRHNA, CDR2 SNTAGT. The CDR3 totals 14 residues. CDR3 amino acids: CASLGTSGTYEQYF. The CDR3, as DNA: TGTGCCAGCCTCGGGACTAGCGGGACCTACGAGCAGTACTTC.

The chain recombines TRBV7-9 with TRBJ2-2, with D uncertain. Germline lookup yields CDR1 SEHNR and CDR2 FQNEAQ (reference sequence). The V end lost 6 bases, the J end lost 6 bases, and 14 bases lay between the germline ends. CDR3 length: 14 amino acids. CDR3 region: CASSYKGGPGELFF. In DNA, the CDR3 is TGTGCCAGCAGTTACAAGGGCGGACCCGGGGAGCTGTTTTTT. Supplemented by reference TRBV7-9 and TRBJ2-2, the full variable domain reads DTGVSQNPRHKITKRGQNVTFRCDPISEHNRLYWYRQTLGQGPEFLTYFQNEAQLEKSRLLSDRFSAERPKGSFSTLEIQRTEQGDSAMYLCASSYKGGPGELFFGEGSRLTVL.

The chain employs TRBV7-6 and TRBJ2-5, with 8 bases lining up with TRBD1. The CDR3 length is 15 residues. CDR1 SGHVS and CDR2 FNYEAQ come from the germline V gene. The J segment lost 5 bases and the V segment lost 1 base, leaving 6 bases of the junction unmatched. DNA for the CDR3: TGTGCCAGCAGCTTAGGTTGGACAGGGCGGGAGACCCAGTACTTC. Amino acid sequence: CASSLGWTGRETQYF.

In its sample, this clone was seen a few times. The chain recombines TRBV20-1 with TRBJ2-7; D uncertain. This CDR3 is built from 11 residues. V was trimmed by 5 bases and J by 3 bases, leaving 8 bases between them. Germline-derived CDR1 and CDR2 are DFQATT and SNEGSKA (reference sequence). CDR3 region: CSASWGYEQYF. CDR3 nucleotides: TGCAGTGCTTCTTGGGGCTACGAGCAGTACTTC.

This clone occurred a few times. The chain combines TRBV14 with TRBJ2-3; 8 positions agree with TRBD1. Unmatched junction bases numbered 4, after V lost 4 bases and J lost 4 bases. There are 14 residues in the CDR3. Germline V gene sequence: CDR1 SGHDN, CDR2 FVKESK. CDR3 amino acids: CASSRRTGPDTQYF. The CDR3 nucleotides read TGTGCCAGCAGCCGACGGACAGGGCCAGATACGCAGTATTTT.

The CDR3 coding sequence is TGTGCCAGCAGCTTAGGTTGGGTGAACACTGAAGCTTTCTTT. Residues: CASSLGWVNTEAFF. The V and J genes are TRBV11-2 and TRBJ1-1; D is ambiguous. The CDR3 extends over 14 amino acids. CDR1 and CDR2 (germline): SGHAT, FQNNGV. V lost 1 base, J lost 0 bases, and 6 bases lay in between.

The chain links TRBV11-2 to TRBJ2-3; no clear D gene. CDR3 length equals 15 residues. Trimming removed 1 base at V and 1 base at J, with 9 bases between. Germline-derived CDR1 and CDR2 are SGHAT and FQNNGV. CDR3 loop: CASSLVGSRTDTQYF. The CDR3 DNA reads TGTGCCAGCAGCTTAGTGGGCTCCCGCACAGATACGCAGTATTTT.

This clone was seen more than once but under ten times. The V gene is TRBV2, the J gene TRBJ1-5; a possible D gene is TRBD1 (6 bases). The CDR3 extends over 18 amino acids. V was cut by 8 bases and J by 4 bases, with 27 bases left in between. The germline CDR1 and CDR2 sequences are SNHLY and FYNNEI. The CDR3 DNA follows: TGTGCCAGCCTTCCTCGTGGGGGGCCCAGGGGTCCTAATCAGCCCCAGCATTTT. This codes for CASLPRGGPRGPNQPQHF.

This clone was picked up a small number of times. The chain recombines TRBV29-1 with TRBJ2-7; 13 bases fit TRBD2. CDR1 is SQVTM and CDR2 is ANQGSEA in the germline V gene. This CDR3 comprises 20 residues. Trimming at V came to 3 bases and at J to 6 bases, leaving 23 bases not matched to a gene. CDR3 nucleotide sequence: TGCAGCGTTGAGAATACCCGGACTAGCGGGAGAAGTTGGGCCTCCCGCGAGCAGTACTTC. As protein: CSVENTRTSGRSWASREQYF.

In this sample, this clone turned up a few times. The chain links TRBV29-1 to TRBJ1-2; 8 bases are shared with TRBD1. From germline, CDR1 is SQVTM and CDR2 ANQGSEA. The junction had 5 bases not matched to a gene; V was cut back by 4 bases and J by 4 bases. This CDR3 is built from 13 residues. This chain's CDR3 is CSVATGGIYGYTF. CDR3 in DNA: TGCAGCGTTGCCACAGGGGGGATCTATGGCTACACCTTC. The full variable domain, its missing parts supplied by reference TRBV29-1 and TRBJ1-2, is SAVISQKPSRDICQRGTSLTIQCQVDSQVTMMFWYRQQPGQSLTLIATANQGSEATYESGFVIDKFPISRPNLTFSTLTVSNMSPEDSSIYLCSVATGGIYGYTFGSGTRLTVV.

The chain has TRBV28 and TRBJ2-1, with TRBD1 as a possible D gene (5 bases). From germline, CDR1 is MDHEN and CDR2 SYDVKM. The CDR3 contains 12 residues. V was clipped by 2 bases and J by 6 bases, with 5 bases between them. The CDR3 nucleotides are TGTGCCAGCAGTTTAAGGGGCAATGAGCAGTTCTTC. The encoded protein is CASSLRGNEQFF.

The rearrangement joins TRBV27 to TRBJ1-1; tentatively, D is TRBD1 (6 bases). The CDR3 length is 16 residues. Germline values: CDR1 MNHEY, CDR2 SMNVEV (reference sequence). Trimming took 5 bases from V and 0 from J, leaving 16 bases between them. This CDR3 reads CASSAGRQVVNTEAFF. In nucleotides, the CDR3 is TGTGCCAGCAGTGCTGGAAGACAGGTTGTGAACACTGAAGCTTTCTTT.